Below, 4 T cell receptor beta chains from the same sample are listed, as sequenced in a study of T-cell reconstitution after alpha-beta-depleted transplantation in children. Molecular barcoding with unique molecular identifiers was used for the TCRbeta library. TCRdb redid the calling of the PCR reads with MiXCR, one entry per CDR3 protein. The sample includes around 480,000 distinct CDR3 sequences, roughly 33% of them seen just once. Sequencing was performed on PBMCs from the stem cell graft donor, taken from the stem cell graft. These receptors were taken from a human donor who donated a stem cell graft to a child with aplastic anemia.

This clonotype was seen more than once but under ten times. This rearrangement joins TRBV15 to TRBJ2-2; tentatively, D is TRBD1 (6 bases). CDR1 and CDR2 (germline): LNHNV, YYDKDF (reference sequence). The CDR3 loop spans 14 amino acids. Trimming left V 5 bases short and J 3 bases short, with 10 bases between. CDR3 bases: TGTGCCACCAGCTTACAGGGTTACACCGGGGAGCTGTTTTTT. Residues: CATSLQGYTGELFF. The full variable domain, in which reference TRBV15 and TRBJ2-2 provide the parts outside the CDR3, is DAMVIQNPRYQVTQFGKPVTLSCSQTLNHNVMYWYQQKSSQAPKLLFHYYDKDFNNEADTPDNFQSRRPNTSFCFLDIRSPGLGDTAMYLCATSLQGYTGELFFGEGSRLTVL.

The genes are TRBV28 and TRBJ1-6, with no clear D. V gave up 4 bases and J gave up 6 bases, with 13 bases separating them. The CDR3 totals 15 residues. Per the germline V gene, CDR1 is MDHEN and CDR2 is SYDVKM. CDR3 coding DNA: TGTGCCAGCAGTTCTGGCCACCGAACTAATTCACCCCTCCACTTT. It codes for CASSSGHRTNSPLHF.

This clonotype was counted between two and nine times. The rearrangement joins TRBV7-6 to TRBJ2-1; 8 bases agree with TRBD2. This CDR3 region has 17 residues. Germline trimming cut 0 bases from V and 4 bases from J; bases unmatched to any gene: 8. CDR1 and CDR2 (germline): SGHVS, FNYEAQ. CDR3 nucleotides: TGTGCCAGCAGCTTAGCGGTGACTAGCGCGGCTTACAATGAGCAGTTCTTC. This sequence encodes CASSLAVTSAAYNEQFF.

This clonotype appeared a few times. This chain connects TRBV12-3 or TRBV12-4 to TRBJ1-2; 10 nucleotides line up with TRBD1. There are 15 residues in the CDR3. V was clipped by 5 bases and J by 5 bases; unmatched bases: 8. The CDR3 reads CASSTMTGGGYGYTF. CDR3 nucleotide sequence: TGTGCCAGCAGTACGATGACAGGGGGCGGGTATGGCTACACCTTC.